A selection of T cell receptor beta chains follows, all from one sample in a study of Graves' ophthalmopathy and Graves' hyperthyroidism. TCRdb reanalysed the multiplex PCR reads using MiXCR and keeps one entry per CDR3 protein. The sample lists 450,000 to 600,000 distinct CDR3 sequences, under 45% occurring once. The specimen sequenced was peripheral blood or thyroid tissue (not recorded which). These receptor sequences come from an adult man with Graves' hyperthyroidism. Each CDR3 is given with its conserved first and last residue.

v_gene: TRBV18
j_gene: TRBJ1-2
CDR3aa: CASSPPSRGRTKYGYTF

v_gene: TRBV4-3
j_gene: TRBJ1-4
CDR3aa: CASSQSGVGEKLFF

v_gene: TRBV14
j_gene: TRBJ2-5
CDR3aa: CASSQYIGIEETQYF

v_gene: TRBV12-3/TRBV12-4
j_gene: TRBJ2-2
CDR3aa: CASSSLSGLNTGELFF

v_gene: TRBV5-1
j_gene: TRBJ2-1
CDR3aa: CASSLAPPRGLNEQFF

v_gene: TRBV2
j_gene: TRBJ1-2
CDR3aa: CAGRQGASYGYTF

v_gene: TRBV7-2
j_gene: TRBJ2-2
CDR3aa: CASSLTSGETVGELFF

v_gene: TRBV2
j_gene: TRBJ1-2
CDR3aa: CASREGGLNSGNTF

v_gene: TRBV15
j_gene: TRBJ1-6
CDR3aa: CATSRGDRGSPLHF

v_gene: TRBV5-1
j_gene: TRBJ1-5
CDR3aa: CASRSAGGGNQPQHF

v_gene: TRBV7-9
j_gene: TRBJ2-3
CDR3aa: CASGTTDTQYF

v_gene: TRBV29-1
j_gene: TRBJ1-2
CDR3aa: CSLEGEGVEGYTF

v_gene: TRBV20-1
j_gene: TRBJ2-5
CDR3aa: CSARDPAPQGETQYF

v_gene: TRBV10-2
j_gene: TRBJ2-7
CDR3aa: CASSVLPQEEQYF

v_gene: TRBV12-3/TRBV12-4
j_gene: TRBJ2-7
CDR3aa: CASSFRGQGAYEQYF

v_gene: TRBV6-1
j_gene: TRBJ1-5
CDR3aa: CASRDRVHQPQHF

v_gene: TRBV15
j_gene: TRBJ2-3
CDR3aa: CATSGGLAGNADTQYF

v_gene: TRBV7-9
j_gene: TRBJ2-2
CDR3aa: CASSLGGGANTGELSW

v_gene: TRBV10-3
j_gene: NA
CDR3aa: CAISESAGVNEQFF

v_gene: TRBV18
j_gene: TRBJ2-5
CDR3aa: CASSPVSGDQETQYF

v_gene: TRBV20-1
j_gene: TRBJ2-2
CDR3aa: CSASGGQGWTGELFF

v_gene: TRBV7-8
j_gene: TRBJ1-1
CDR3aa: CASSYIQGNTEAFF

v_gene: TRBV11-2
j_gene: TRBJ2-2
CDR3aa: CASRAGLYAGELFF

v_gene: TRBV5-4
j_gene: TRBJ1-3
CDR3aa: CASSLAGVFGNTIYF

v_gene: TRBV6-5
j_gene: TRBJ2-7
CDR3aa: CACGQYLYEQYF

v_gene: TRBV7-3
j_gene: TRBJ2-7
CDR3aa: CASRSIREGPYEQYF

v_gene: TRBV7-6
j_gene: TRBJ2-7
CDR3aa: CASSPGQGGGEQYF

v_gene: TRBV5-1
j_gene: TRBJ1-2
CDR3aa: CASSLADNKDGYTF

v_gene: TRBV25-1
j_gene: TRBJ2-7
CDR3aa: CASLASGGRGEQYF

v_gene: TRBV10-3
j_gene: TRBJ2-2
CDR3aa: CAISVKGVNTGELFF

v_gene: TRBV29-1
j_gene: TRBJ2-5
CDR3aa: CSVEKGREETQYF

v_gene: TRBV29-1
j_gene: TRBJ1-5
CDR3aa: CSVVVTGVVQPQHF

v_gene: TRBV20-1
j_gene: TRBJ2-5
CDR3aa: CSARVSQGETQYF

v_gene: TRBV19
j_gene: TRBJ2-3
CDR3aa: CASRFGSGADTQYF

v_gene: TRBV7-3
j_gene: NA
CDR3aa: CASSFLAGGPNEQFF

v_gene: TRBV5-1
j_gene: TRBJ2-3
CDR3aa: CASSLSGSDTQYF

v_gene: TRBV25-1
j_gene: TRBJ2-5
CDR3aa: CASSDPRRATQETQYF

v_gene: TRBV7-9
j_gene: TRBJ1-2
CDR3aa: CASSLWGEGGSVYTF

v_gene: TRBV29-1
j_gene: TRBJ2-1
CDR3aa: CSAGRSGSYNEQFF

v_gene: TRBV20-1
j_gene: TRBJ1-5
CDR3aa: CSAGVRQGNQPQHF

v_gene: TRBV30
j_gene: TRBJ1-5
CDR3aa: CAWSSVRGGQPQHF

v_gene: TRBV7-3
j_gene: TRBJ2-3
CDR3aa: CASRPLNTQYF